The 21 T cell receptor beta chains below come from one sample, sequenced in a study of T-cell reconstitution after alpha-beta-depleted transplantation in children. Preparing the TCRbeta library involved the use of unique molecular identifiers. Via MiXCR, TCRdb re-called the PCR reads, giving one row per CDR3 protein. The top ten hold 35% to 45% of the sample, which has 200,000 or so distinct CDR3 sequences, around 9.2% seen once. The sequenced sample was PBMCs, mostly from graft donor cells, obtained 360 days after TCRalphabeta/CD19-depleted stem cell transplant. The receptors originated from a male patient between 2 and 10 years old who had a stem cell transplant for acute myeloid leukemia, so the T cells may come from the graft donor.

This clonotype was observed at least ten times. The chain links TRBV10-3 to TRBJ2-2; D is unclear. The V gene lost 0 bases and the J gene lost 2 bases, with 10 bases spanning the gap. The CDR3 has 16 amino acids. Germline assignment: CDR1 ENHRY and CDR2 SYGVKD. CDR3 coding DNA: TGTGCCATCAGTGAGTCTGGGGTTCTTAACACCGGGGAGCTGTTTTTT. Amino acid sequence: CAISESGVLNTGELFF.

This clonotype was counted only a few times. The chain recombines TRBV4-1 with TRBJ1-1; the D is unclear. The germline gives CDR1 MGHRA, CDR2 YSYEKL. The CDR3 contains 12 residues. V was cut by 4 bases and J by 9 bases, with 12 bases left in between. The CDR3 coding sequence is TGCGCCAGCAGCCCGATTATAGGGAAAGCTTTCTTT. It codes for CASSPIIGKAFF.

This clonotype was picked up many times. The J gene is TRBJ2-7, the V gene TRBV4-1; D unresolved. The CDR3 is 14 amino acids. Germline assignment: CDR1 MGHRA and CDR2 YSYEKL. Trimming shortened V by 2 bases and J by 6 bases, and 14 bases separated the two germline ends. The CDR3 sequence: CASSQQTRSGEQYF. CDR3 nucleotides: TGCGCCAGCAGCCAACAGACAAGGTCGGGCGAGCAGTACTTC.

This clonotype has a handful of counts. This rearrangement joins TRBV12-3 or TRBV12-4 to TRBJ1-4, with 9 bases matching TRBD1. The length of the CDR3 is 16 residues. The trim removed 4 bases at V and 8 bases at J, leaving 11 bases unmatched. CDR3 coding DNA: TGTGCCAGCAGTTGGACAGGGGAGGTAACGAGGGAAAAACTGTTTTTT. Translated: CASSWTGEVTREKLFF.

CDR3: CASSSSGFSYEQYV. The CDR3 DNA reads as TGTGCCAGCAGTTCTTCAGGGTTTTCCTACGAGCAGTACGTC. This chain uses TRBV6-5 with TRBJ2-7; TRBD1 is a possible D gene (5 bases). The CDR3 length is 14 residues. Germline values: CDR1 MNHEY, CDR2 SVGAGI. Trimming removed 4 bases from V and 1 base from J, with 11 bases in between.

This clonotype was seen repeatedly, ten times or more. The V gene is TRBV28, the J gene TRBJ2-7, with TRBD1 matching 11 bases. This CDR3 is built from 16 residues. Germline V gives CDR1 MDHEN, CDR2 SYDVKM. With 5 bases clipped from V and 6 bases from J, the junction kept 12 bases outside the gene matches. The CDR3 reads CASSPPSGTGGREQYF. CDR3 in DNA: TGTGCCAGCAGTCCACCTTCCGGGACAGGGGGACGCGAGCAGTACTTC.

The table lists this clonotype with a few counts. The chain is built from TRBV28 and TRBJ2-3; D gene ambiguous. The ends were cut back, 7 bases at V and 0 bases at J, with 17 bases in the middle. Germline V CDR1 and CDR2: MDHEN, SYDVKM. The CDR3 runs 16 residues. The CDR3 here is CASNYKVAASTDTQYF. CDR3 nucleotides: TGTGCCAGCAACTACAAGGTGGCGGCTAGCACAGATACGCAGTATTTT.

This clonotype was picked up many times. CDR3 bases: TGTGCCAGCAGCCAATCGGGACAGGGACTTACTGAAGCTTTCTTT. Its translation is CASSQSGQGLTEAFF. This rearrangement joins TRBV7-3 to TRBJ1-1; 9 bases align to TRBD1. The CDR3 runs 15 residues. V lost 5 bases and J lost 5; bases outside the gene matches: 9. CDR1 and CDR2 from the germline V gene are SGHTA and FQGTGA. Looking up the rest from reference TRBV7-3 and TRBJ1-1 gives the full variable domain: GAGVSQTPSNKVTEKGKYVELRCDPISGHTALYWYRQSLGQGPEFLIYFQGTGAADDSGLPNDRFFAVRPEGSVSTLKIQRTERGDSAVYLCASSQSGQGLTEAFFGQGTRLTVV.

The gene calls are TRBV7-3 and TRBJ2-1, with 11 bases lining up with TRBD2. The CDR3 runs to 22 residues. Trimming cost V 2 bases and J 1 base; bases outside gene matches: 19. The germline gives CDR1 SGHTA, CDR2 FQGTGA. The CDR3 DNA follows: TGTGCCAGCAGCTTACTCGGGCACAGGGGGTTAGCGGGAGGGCCATCCTACAATGAGCAGTTCTTC. It is translated as CASSLLGHRGLAGGPSYNEQFF.

V usage is TRBV7-6 and J usage is TRBJ1-1; a possible D gene is TRBD1 (5 bases). CDR3 length equals 13 residues. Trimming removed 4 bases from V and 8 bases from J, with 14 bases in between. The V gene's germline CDR1 is SGHVS and CDR2 FNYEAQ. CDR3 region: CASSSRQGLEAFF. DNA for the CDR3: TGTGCCAGCAGCTCCCGGCAGGGCCTAGAAGCTTTCTTT.

The gene calls are TRBV15 and TRBJ2-1; D not certain. The germline V gene has CDR1 LNHNV and CDR2 YYDKDF (reference sequence). Trimming left V 8 bases short and J 2 bases short, with 13 bases between. The length of the CDR3 is 14 residues. CDR3 nucleotides: TGTGCCACCTCGGTAGGACCCGCCTACAATGAGCAGTTCTTC. It codes for CATSVGPAYNEQFF. Combining the CDR3 with reference TRBV15 and TRBJ2-1 gives the whole variable domain DAMVIQNPRYQVTQFGKPVTLSCSQTLNHNVMYWYQQKSSQAPKLLFHYYDKDFNNEADTPDNFQSRRPNTSFCFLDIRSPGLGDTAMYLCATSVGPAYNEQFFGPGTRLTVL.

A few counts support this clonotype. V gene TRBV14 combines with J gene TRBJ2-1; no reliable D call. This CDR3 comprises 13 residues. Germline CDR1 SGHDN, CDR2 FVKESK. The germline V and J ends were trimmed by 2 bases and 6 bases, with 8 bases remaining between them. The CDR3 sequence is CASSQSVGNEQFF. CDR3 sequence (DNA): TGTGCCAGCAGCCAATCAGTGGGCAATGAGCAGTTCTTC.

This chain uses TRBV29-1 with TRBJ2-5; D perhaps matches TRBD1 (5 bases). The V end lost 6 bases, the J end lost 5 bases, and 19 bases lay between the germline ends. CDR3 size: 14 residues. Germline V gene sequence: CDR1 SQVTM, CDR2 ANQGSEA. CDR3 nucleotide sequence: TGCAGCGTCACTGTATCAGGGTTTTGGGAGACCCAGTACTTC. Protein: CSVTVSGFWETQYF.

The gene calls are TRBV5-1 and TRBJ2-5; no clear D. The CDR3 has 13 residues. Trimming stripped 5 bases from V and 9 bases from J, with 17 bases between. From germline, CDR1 is SGHRS and CDR2 YFSETQ. The CDR3 is CASRETSNGSQYF. The CDR3, as DNA: TGCGCCAGCAGAGAGACTTCGAATGGGTCCCAGTACTTC.

This clonotype was recorded a few times. The V call is TRBV6-1, the J call TRBJ1-1; D is unresolved. This CDR3 spans 14 amino acids. Germline CDR1 and CDR2: MNHNS and SASEGT. The V end lost 7 bases, the J end lost 1 base, and 13 bases lay between the germline ends. The CDR3 is CASTYYQGNTEAFF. CDR3 DNA sequence: TGTGCCAGCACCTATTACCAAGGGAACACTGAAGCTTTCTTT.

V gene TRBV6-1 combines with J gene TRBJ2-2; 10 nucleotides match TRBD2. The junction had 9 bases not matched to a gene; V was cut back by 8 bases and J by 6 bases. Germline values: CDR1 MNHNS, CDR2 SASEGT. The CDR3 covers 15 residues. The CDR3 coding sequence is TGTGCCAGCGCTGTCAGCGGGGGGGCCGCCGGGGAGCTGTTTTTT. Amino acids: CASAVSGGAAGELFF.

This clonotype was found many times. The chain recombines TRBV10-3 with TRBJ2-7; D call uncertain. Germline assignment: CDR1 ENHRY and CDR2 SYGVKD. The V end was cut by 0 bases, the J end by 4 bases, with 7 bases between. CDR3 length equals 13 residues. The DNA for the CDR3 is TGTGCCATCAGTGAGTCGGAGTATTACGAGCAGTACTTC. It codes for CAISESEYYEQYF.

On this clonotype: A read error may be the cause here, since a much bigger clone is one base away. This chain links TRBV29-1 with TRBJ2-5, with D uncertain. Germline assignment: CDR1 SQVTM and CDR2 ANQGSEA. The CDR3 runs 12 residues. Deletions cut 4 bases from V and 5 bases from J, with 11 bases between. CDR3 protein: CSVGGPHETQYF. CDR3 DNA: TGCAGCGTTGGCGGCCCGCATGAGACCCAGTACTTC.

This clonotype occurred a few times. This rearrangement joins TRBV7-2 to TRBJ2-1; D ambiguous. Trimming took 2 bases from V and 4 from J, leaving 12 bases between them. The CDR3 contains 15 residues. Germline V gives CDR1 SGHTA, CDR2 FQGNSA. The CDR3 DNA reads TGTGCCAGCAGCTTATCGGCCCCCAGTTACAATGAGCAGTTCTTC. It codes for CASSLSAPSYNEQFF.

The table lists this clonotype with many counts. The chain has TRBV5-1 and TRBJ2-1, with 7 bases matching TRBD2. J lost 4 bases, V lost 3 bases, and 13 bases had no gene match. Germline loops: CDR1 SGHRS, CDR2 YFSETQ. CDR3 size: 17 residues. This CDR3 is CASSYLVGDYKYNEQFF. In nucleotides, the CDR3 is TGCGCCAGCAGCTACCTCGTAGGGGACTATAAATACAATGAGCAGTTCTTC. Drawing the rest from reference TRBV5-1 and TRBJ2-1, the complete variable domain is KAGVTQTPRYLIKTRGQQVTLSCSPISGHRSVSWYQQTPGQGLQFLFEYFSETQRNKGNFPGRFSGRQFSNSRSEMNVSTLELGDSALYLCASSYLVGDYKYNEQFFGPGTRLTVL.

Many counts were recorded for this clonotype. This chain links TRBV28 with TRBJ2-7, with D possibly TRBD2 on 5 matching bases. Between the trimmed V and J ends, which lost 2 bases and 2 bases, there was a span of 13 bases. Germline V gene data show CDR1 as MDHEN and CDR2 as SYDVKM. The CDR3 covers 15 residues. The CDR3 bases are TGTGCCAGCAGTTTACCGCGGAAGGGAGCCTACGAGCAGTACTTC. This gives the protein CASSLPRKGAYEQYF.